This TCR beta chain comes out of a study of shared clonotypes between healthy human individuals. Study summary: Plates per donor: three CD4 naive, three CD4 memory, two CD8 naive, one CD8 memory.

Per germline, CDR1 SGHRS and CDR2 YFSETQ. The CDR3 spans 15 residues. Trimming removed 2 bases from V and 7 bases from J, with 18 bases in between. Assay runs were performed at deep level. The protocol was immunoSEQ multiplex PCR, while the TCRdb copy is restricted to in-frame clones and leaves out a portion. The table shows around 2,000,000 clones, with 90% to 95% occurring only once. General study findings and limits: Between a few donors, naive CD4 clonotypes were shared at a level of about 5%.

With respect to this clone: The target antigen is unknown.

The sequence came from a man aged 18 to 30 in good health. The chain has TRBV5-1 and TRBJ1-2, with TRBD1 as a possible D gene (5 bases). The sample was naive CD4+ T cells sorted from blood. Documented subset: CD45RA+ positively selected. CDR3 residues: CASSLPTGTGGGYTF. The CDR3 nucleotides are TGCGCCAGCAGCTTACCGACCGGGACCGGGGGTGGCTACACCTTC.